This T cell receptor (beta chain) derives from a study of cytomegalovirus exposure and HLA in healthy donors. Study as a whole: Earlier, 90 million to 140 million unique TCR beta sequences were recovered from about 170 million T cells by an analysis.

In its sample, this clone was seen a few times. Its antigen is not known. Donors showed nominal health when sampled, although they likely had unrecorded immune exposures. The germline gives CDR1 SGHVS, CDR2 FQNEAQ. The CDR3 sequence is 16 residues long. V was pared by 2 bases and J by 2 bases, with 14 bases between. The PCR used 60 Vbeta and 13 Jbeta primers. Sequencing was performed with immunoSEQ multiplex PCR; in TCRdb, only in-frame clones are kept and a portion is missing. The top ten hold over 1.5% of the sample, which has about 130,000 clones, around 80% seen once. The study's findings and limits: In presence/absence analyses, roughly uniform sequencing depth across donors was assumed. Later genetic work tied a missense DCLRE1C variant to beta-chain V and J trimming.

V usage is TRBV7-8 and J usage is TRBJ2-3; possible D gene TRBD1, 5 bases. The sequencing sample was made of PBMCs. This sequence originates from a woman between 45 and 60 years old in good health and CMV-seronegative. The DNA for the CDR3 is TGTGCCAGCAGCTTAAGGGCAGGGTGGAACACAGATACGCAGTATTTT. Amino acids: CASSLRAGWNTDTQYF. Using reference TRBV7-8 and TRBJ2-3 for the parts outside the CDR3, the full variable domain is GAGVSQSPRYKVAKRGQDVALRCDPISGHVSLFWYQQALGQGPEFLTYFQNEAQLDKSGLPSDRFFAERPEGSVSTLKIQRTQQEDSAVYLCASSLRAGWNTDTQYFGPGTRLTVL.